This T cell receptor (beta chain) was sequenced during a study of CD8+CD57+ T cells in acquired aplastic anemia. Study details: Each DNA sample taken from sorted CD4+ and CD8+ cells came to 3 to 3.5 ug on average. General observations from the study: Roughly 28 was the count of CD8+ CDR3 sequences that patients shared with controls. Statistical testing detected no significant gap in CD8+ Simpson's diversity between patients and controls.

The CDR3 loop spans 14 amino acids. Trimming left V 7 bases short and J 6 bases short, with 16 bases between. Germline V gene data show CDR1 as KGHDR and CDR2 as SFDVKD. This clonotype was recorded many times. Its antigen remains unidentified. Patients chosen for sequencing had shown CD8+CD57+ cell expansion by flow cytometry. There were no patients without severe acquired aplastic anemia. Profiling of TCR beta VDJ combinations and CDR3 sequences used genomic DNA as template. Using its own MiXCR run on the reads, TCRdb lists one record per CDR3 protein. Of 150,000 to 200,000 distinct CDR3 sequences detected, roughly 48% appear once; the ten largest clones hold approximately 2.9%.

The sequence derives from a human donor with aplastic anemia. The chain joins TRBV24-1 to TRBJ2-3, with TRBD2 as a possible D gene (6 bases). Sequenced sample: sorted CD4+, CD8+, or CD8+CD57+ T cells (not recorded which) from PBMCs. Here the CDR3 reads CATSLGGPADTQYF. In DNA, the CDR3 is TGTGCCACCAGCCTCGGGGGTCCCGCTGATACGCAGTATTTT.